A single T cell receptor (beta chain) is shown here with its context. Its antigen is unidentified. The data originate from a study of cytomegalovirus exposure and HLA in healthy donors. Study-level information: In a later analysis, the 90 to 150 validation repertoires were reported to have used the same platform as the 666 first-cohort repertoires. Findings and limits, study-wide: Reportedly, cytomegalovirus status was diagnosed with high sensitivity and specificity. The listing of 150 or so TCR beta chains classed them as cytomegalovirus-associated. Later, an analysis found that TCR clusters from the first cohort tended to co-occur in the 120 or so validation repertoires.

Germline V gene data show CDR1 as MRHNA and CDR2 as SNTAGT. The CDR3 consists of 16 residues. Trimming at V came to 0 bases and at J to 2 bases, leaving 1 base not matched to a gene. The repertoire was sequenced with immunoSEQ multiplex PCR; TCRdb's copy has only in-frame clones and lacks some. The table records 100,000 or so clones, about 95% of them present only once. The clonotype was recovered from a young woman in good health and CMV-seronegative. The chain couples TRBV6-4 to TRBJ2-6; 7 nucleotides align to TRBD1. The sequenced sample was PBMCs. The CDR3 reads CASSDSGGAGANVLTF. DNA for the CDR3: TGTGCCAGCAGTGACTCAGGGGGCGCTGGGGCCAACGTCCTGACTTTC.